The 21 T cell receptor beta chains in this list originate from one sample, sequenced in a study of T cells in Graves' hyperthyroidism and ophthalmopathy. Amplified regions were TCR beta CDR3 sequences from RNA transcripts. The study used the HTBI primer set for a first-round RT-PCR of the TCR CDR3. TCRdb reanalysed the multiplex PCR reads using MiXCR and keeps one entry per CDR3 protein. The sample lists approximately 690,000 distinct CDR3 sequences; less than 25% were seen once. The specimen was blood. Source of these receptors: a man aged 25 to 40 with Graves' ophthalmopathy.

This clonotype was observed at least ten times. CDR3 sequence (DNA): TGTGCCAGCAGCCCTCTAGCGAGTGAGCAGTTCTTC. This gives the protein CASSPLASEQFF. V gene TRBV14 combines with J gene TRBJ2-1; D is perhaps TRBD2 (6 bases). The CDR3 loop spans 12 amino acids. V shed 4 bases and J shed 9 bases, with 10 bases lying between them. Germline loops: CDR1 SGHDN, CDR2 FVKESK.

CDR3 nucleotide sequence: TGTGCCAGCAGTTATCGGAAGACTGAAGCTTTCTTT. Its translation is CASSYRKTEAFF. This rearrangement joins TRBV6-5 to TRBJ1-1; D is unresolved. The germline gives CDR1 MNHEY, CDR2 SVGAGI. Trimming pared 3 bases from V and 5 bases from J, leaving 7 bases between. The CDR3 loop spans 12 amino acids.

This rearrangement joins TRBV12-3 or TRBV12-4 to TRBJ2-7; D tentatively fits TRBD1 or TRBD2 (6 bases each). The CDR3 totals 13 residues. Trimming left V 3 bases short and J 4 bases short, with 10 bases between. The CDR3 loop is CASSFQGGYEQYF. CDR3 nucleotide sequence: TGTGCCAGCAGTTTTCAAGGGGGGTACGAGCAGTACTTC.

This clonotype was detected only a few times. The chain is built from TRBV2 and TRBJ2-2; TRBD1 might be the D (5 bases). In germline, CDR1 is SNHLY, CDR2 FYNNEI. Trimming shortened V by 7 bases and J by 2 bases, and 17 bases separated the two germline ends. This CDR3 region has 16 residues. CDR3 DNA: TGTGCCAGCAACGGTCGGGCCAGGACAAACACCGGGGAGCTGTTTTTT. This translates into CASNGRARTNTGELFF.

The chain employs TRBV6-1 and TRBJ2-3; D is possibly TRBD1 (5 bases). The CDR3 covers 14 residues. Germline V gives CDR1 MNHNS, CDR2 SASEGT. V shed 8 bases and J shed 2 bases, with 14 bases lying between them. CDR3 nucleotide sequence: TGTGCCAGCGTATGCCAGGACAACACAGATACGCAGTATTTT. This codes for CASVCQDNTDTQYF.

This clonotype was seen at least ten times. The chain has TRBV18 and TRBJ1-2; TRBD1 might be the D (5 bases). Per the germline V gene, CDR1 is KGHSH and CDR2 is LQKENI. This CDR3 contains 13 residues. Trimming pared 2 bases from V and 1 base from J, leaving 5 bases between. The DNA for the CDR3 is TGTGCCAGCTCACCAGACAGTAACTATGGCTACACCTTC. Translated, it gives CASSPDSNYGYTF.

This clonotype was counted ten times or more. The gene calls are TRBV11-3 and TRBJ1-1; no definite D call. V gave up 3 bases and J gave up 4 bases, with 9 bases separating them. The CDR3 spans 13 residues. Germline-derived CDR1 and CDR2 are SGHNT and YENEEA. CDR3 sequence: CASSFTGATEAFF. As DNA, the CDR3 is TGTGCCAGCAGCTTCACCGGAGCCACTGAAGCTTTCTTT.

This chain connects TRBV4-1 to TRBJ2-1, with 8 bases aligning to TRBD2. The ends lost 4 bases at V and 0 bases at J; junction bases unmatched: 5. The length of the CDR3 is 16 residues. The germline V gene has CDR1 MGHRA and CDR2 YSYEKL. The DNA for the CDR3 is TGCGCCAGCAGCCGAACAGCGGGAGTCTCCTACAATGAGCAGTTCTTC. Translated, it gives CASSRTAGVSYNEQFF.

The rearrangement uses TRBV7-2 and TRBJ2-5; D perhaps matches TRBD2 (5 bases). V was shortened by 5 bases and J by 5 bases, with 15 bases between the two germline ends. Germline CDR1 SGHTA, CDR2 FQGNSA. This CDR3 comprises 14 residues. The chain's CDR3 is CASSITSTTETQYF. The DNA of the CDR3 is TGTGCCAGCAGCATTACTAGTACTACGGAGACCCAGTACTTC.

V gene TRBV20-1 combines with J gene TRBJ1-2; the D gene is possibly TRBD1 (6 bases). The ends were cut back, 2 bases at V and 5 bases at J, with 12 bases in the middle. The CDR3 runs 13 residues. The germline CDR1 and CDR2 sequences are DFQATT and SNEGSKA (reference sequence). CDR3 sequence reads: CSARLHQGYGYTF. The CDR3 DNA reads TGCAGTGCTAGATTACACCAGGGGTATGGCTACACCTTC.

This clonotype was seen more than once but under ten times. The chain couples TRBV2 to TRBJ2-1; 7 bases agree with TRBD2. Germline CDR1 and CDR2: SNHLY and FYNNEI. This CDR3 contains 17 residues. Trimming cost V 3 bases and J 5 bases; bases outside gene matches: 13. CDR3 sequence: CASSDFEGGPRDNEQFF. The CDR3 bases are TGTGCCAGCAGTGATTTTGAGGGAGGGCCTAGGGACAATGAGCAGTTCTTC.

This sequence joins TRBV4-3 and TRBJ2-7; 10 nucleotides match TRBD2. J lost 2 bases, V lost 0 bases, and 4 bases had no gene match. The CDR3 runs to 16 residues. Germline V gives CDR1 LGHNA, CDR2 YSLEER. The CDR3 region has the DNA TGCGCCAGCAGCCAAGATCCGGGACTAGCGACCTACGAGCAGTACTTC. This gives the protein CASSQDPGLATYEQYF.

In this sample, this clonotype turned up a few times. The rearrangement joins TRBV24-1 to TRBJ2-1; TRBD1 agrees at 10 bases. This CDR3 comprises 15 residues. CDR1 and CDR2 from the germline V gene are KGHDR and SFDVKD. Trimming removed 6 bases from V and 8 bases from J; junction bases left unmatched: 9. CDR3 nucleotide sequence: TGTGCCACCAGTCGGCCGGGACAGGGGATATATGAGCAGTTCTTC. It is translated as CATSRPGQGIYEQFF.

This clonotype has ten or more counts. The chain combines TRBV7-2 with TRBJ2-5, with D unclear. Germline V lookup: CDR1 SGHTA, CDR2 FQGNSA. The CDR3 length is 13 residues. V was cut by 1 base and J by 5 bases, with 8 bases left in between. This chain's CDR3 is CASSLVVRETQYF. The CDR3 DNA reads TGTGCCAGCAGCTTAGTAGTTCGGGAGACCCAGTACTTC. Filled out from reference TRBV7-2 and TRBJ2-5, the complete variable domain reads GAGVSQSPSNKVTEKGKDVELRCDPISGHTALYWYRQSLGQGLEFLIYFQGNSAPDKSGLPSDRFSAERTGGSVSTLTIQRTQQEDSAVYLCASSLVVRETQYFGPGTRLLVL.

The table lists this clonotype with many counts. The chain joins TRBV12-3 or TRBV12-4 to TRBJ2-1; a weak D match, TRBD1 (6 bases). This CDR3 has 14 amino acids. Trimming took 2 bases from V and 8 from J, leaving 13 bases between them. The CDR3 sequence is CASSLFARGDEQFF. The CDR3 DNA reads TGTGCCAGCAGTTTATTTGCCAGGGGAGATGAGCAGTTCTTC.

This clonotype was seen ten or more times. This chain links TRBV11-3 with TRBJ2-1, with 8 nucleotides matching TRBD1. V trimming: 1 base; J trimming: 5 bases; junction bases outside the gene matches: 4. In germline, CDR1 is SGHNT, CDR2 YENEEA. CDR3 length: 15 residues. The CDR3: CASSLGGTGHNEQFF. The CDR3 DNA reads TGTGCCAGCAGCTTAGGCGGGACAGGCCACAATGAGCAGTTCTTC.

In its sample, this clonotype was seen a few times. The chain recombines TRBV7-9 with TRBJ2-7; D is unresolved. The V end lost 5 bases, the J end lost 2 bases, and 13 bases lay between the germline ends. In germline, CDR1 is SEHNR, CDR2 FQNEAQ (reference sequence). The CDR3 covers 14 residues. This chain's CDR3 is CASSALTSTYEQYF. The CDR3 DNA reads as TGTGCCAGCAGCGCCCTGACATCAACCTACGAGCAGTACTTC. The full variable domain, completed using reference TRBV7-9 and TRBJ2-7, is DTGVSQNPRHKITKRGQNVTFRCDPISEHNRLYWYRQTLGQGPEFLTYFQNEAQLEKSRLLSDRFSAERPKGSFSTLEIQRTEQGDSAMYLCASSALTSTYEQYFGPGTRLTVT.

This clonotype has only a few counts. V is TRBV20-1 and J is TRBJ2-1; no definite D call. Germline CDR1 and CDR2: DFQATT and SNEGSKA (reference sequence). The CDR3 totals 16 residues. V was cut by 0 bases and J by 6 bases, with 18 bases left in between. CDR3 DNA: TGCAGTGCTAGAGATCTGGCTGGCTACTGGGGCAATGAGCAGTTCTTC. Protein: CSARDLAGYWGNEQFF.

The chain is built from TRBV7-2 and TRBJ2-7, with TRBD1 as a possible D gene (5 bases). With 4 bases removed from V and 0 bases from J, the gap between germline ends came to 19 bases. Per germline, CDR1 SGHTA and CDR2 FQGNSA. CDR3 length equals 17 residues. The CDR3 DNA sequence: TGTGCCAGCAGCTCCTTGGGGCTAGTGGCGTACTCCTACGAGCAGTACTTC. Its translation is CASSSLGLVAYSYEQYF.

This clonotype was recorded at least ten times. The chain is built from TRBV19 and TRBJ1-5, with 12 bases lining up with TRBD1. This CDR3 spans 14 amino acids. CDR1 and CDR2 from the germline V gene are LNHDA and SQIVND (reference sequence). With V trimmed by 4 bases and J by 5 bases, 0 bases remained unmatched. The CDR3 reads CASSRDRGHQPQHF. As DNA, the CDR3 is TGTGCCAGTAGTAGGGACAGGGGGCATCAGCCCCAGCATTTT.

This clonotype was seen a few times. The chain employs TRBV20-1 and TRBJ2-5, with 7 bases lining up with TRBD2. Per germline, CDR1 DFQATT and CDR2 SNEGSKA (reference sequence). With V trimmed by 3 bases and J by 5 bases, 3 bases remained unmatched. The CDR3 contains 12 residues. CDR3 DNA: TGCAGTGCTAGTCCTAGCGGTGAGACCCAGTACTTC. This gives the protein CSASPSGETQYF.